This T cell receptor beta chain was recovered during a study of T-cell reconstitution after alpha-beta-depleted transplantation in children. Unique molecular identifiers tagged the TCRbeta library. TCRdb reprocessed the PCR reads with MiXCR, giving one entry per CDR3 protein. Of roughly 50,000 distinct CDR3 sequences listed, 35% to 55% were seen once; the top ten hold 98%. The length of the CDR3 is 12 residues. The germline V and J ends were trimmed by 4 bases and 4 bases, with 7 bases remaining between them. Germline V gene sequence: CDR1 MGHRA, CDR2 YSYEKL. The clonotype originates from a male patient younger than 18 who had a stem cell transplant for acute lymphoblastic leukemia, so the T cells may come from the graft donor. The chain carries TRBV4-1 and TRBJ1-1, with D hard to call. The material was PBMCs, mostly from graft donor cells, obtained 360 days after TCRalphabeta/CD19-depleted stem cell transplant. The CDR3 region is CASSRLGTEAFF. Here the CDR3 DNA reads TGCGCCAGCAGCCGATTGGGCACTGAAGCTTTCTTT.